The 18 T cell receptor beta chains presented below share a single source sample, sequenced in a study of T cell changes during pregnancy in multiple sclerosis. Repertoires were generated with immunoSEQ multiplex PCR, while TCRdb's copy carries only in-frame clones and drops some. Of fewer than 85,000 clones in the sample, 85% to 95% were seen once. Here the sequenced sample was peripheral blood, taken in the third trimester of pregnancy. Receptors were obtained from a female donor in good health, enrolled as a control in a pregnancy study.

The chain joins TRBV4-3 to TRBJ2-1, with TRBD2 matching over 11 bases. V lost 4 bases to trimming and J lost 10 bases; unmatched junction nucleotides: 9. Germline V gene sequence: CDR1 LGHNA, CDR2 YSLEER. The CDR3 consists of 15 residues. CDR3 sequence reads: CASSRIAGGRGEQFF. The CDR3 nucleotides are TGCGCCAGCAGCCGTATAGCGGGAGGGCGAGGGGAGCAGTTCTTC.

The V gene is TRBV14, the J gene TRBJ2-5; unclear D gene. Trimming took 3 bases from V and 2 from J, leaving 13 bases between them. The CDR3 extends over 15 amino acids. Germline loops: CDR1 SGHDN, CDR2 FVKESK. The CDR3 coding sequence is TGTGCCAGCAGCCACGTCTCAGGCAGGCAAGAGACCCAGTACTTC. Encoded protein: CASSHVSGRQETQYF.

The chain joins TRBV7-8 to TRBJ2-7; D remains ambiguous. V was trimmed by 7 bases and J by 3 bases, leaving 7 bases between them. Germline V CDR1 and CDR2: SGHVS, FQNEAQ. This CDR3 has 11 residues. This chain's CDR3 is CASTRSYEQYF. CDR3 DNA: TGTGCCAGCACACGGAGCTACGAGCAGTACTTC.

The gene calls are TRBV5-4 and TRBJ2-6; the D is unclear. CDR3 length: 16 amino acids. V lost 5 bases to trimming and J lost 0 bases, with 12 bases between them. From germline, CDR1 is SGHNT and CDR2 YYREEE (reference sequence). In nucleotides, the CDR3 is TGTGCCAGCAGAGCTGACACCGCCTCTGGGGCCAACGTCCTGACTTTC. This encodes CASRADTASGANVLTF. Based on the CDR3 plus reference TRBV5-4 and TRBJ2-6, the full variable domain is ETGVTQSPTHLIKTRGQQVTLRCSSQSGHNTVSWYQQALGQGPQFIFQYYREEENGRGNFPPRFSGLQFPNYSSELNVNALELDDSALYLCASRADTASGANVLTFGAGSRLTVL.

J is TRBJ2-7 and V is TRBV28; no definite D call. Per the germline V gene, CDR1 is MDHEN and CDR2 is SYDVKM. Trimming removed 6 bases at V and 6 bases at J, with 9 bases between. The CDR3 length is 11 residues. The CDR3 loop reads CASRGTAEQYF. CDR3 coding DNA: TGTGCCAGCAGGGGTACAGCCGAGCAGTACTTC. Full variable domain (outside the CDR3, taken from reference TRBV28 and TRBJ2-7): DVKVTQSSRYLVKRTGEKVFLECVQDMDHENMFWYRQDPGLGLRLIYFSYDVKMKEKGDIPEGYSVSREKKERFSLILESASTNQTSMYLCASRGTAEQYFGPGTRLTVT.

The chain joins TRBV7-9 to TRBJ1-1; tentative D call: TRBD1 (5 bases). Germline lookup yields CDR1 SEHNR and CDR2 FQNEAQ (reference sequence). With 3 bases removed from V and 5 bases from J, the gap between germline ends came to 10 bases. This CDR3 has 13 amino acids. The CDR3 bases are TGTGCCAGCAGCTTGGGGGGATGGACTGAAGCTTTCTTT. Protein: CASSLGGWTEAFF.

The chain employs TRBV2 and TRBJ2-1, with 11 positions matching TRBD2. Germline V CDR1 and CDR2: SNHLY, FYNNEI. This CDR3 has 18 amino acids. Trimming cost V 4 bases and J 4 bases; bases outside gene matches: 12. CDR3 nucleotide sequence: TGTGCCAGCAGTGGTAGCGGGAGGGCCTTTAGTGATTACAATGAGCAGTTCTTC. Protein product: CASSGSGRAFSDYNEQFF.

The chain combines TRBV18 with TRBJ2-7; D is possibly TRBD1 (6 bases). Deletions cut 1 base from V and 1 base from J, with 11 bases between. Germline CDR1 is KGHSH and CDR2 is LQKENI. The CDR3 length is 15 residues. The CDR3 DNA reads as TGTGCCAGCTCACCACGGTTAGACAGGTCCTACGAGCAGTACTTC. Translating it yields CASSPRLDRSYEQYF.

V is TRBV6-5 and J is TRBJ2-5; a weak D match, TRBD2 (5 bases). The germline V gene encodes CDR1 MNHEY and CDR2 SVGAGI. CDR3 size: 12 residues. V was cut by 5 bases and J by 2 bases, with 6 bases left in between. CDR3 in amino acids: CASSPGQETQYF. The CDR3 DNA reads TGTGCCAGCAGTCCGGGACAAGAGACCCAGTACTTC.

V is TRBV9 and J is TRBJ2-2; 10 bases agree with TRBD2. J gave up 1 base and V 3 bases, and 3 bases lay outside the gene matches. CDR1 and CDR2 from the germline V gene are SGDLS and YYNGEE. The CDR3 consists of 16 residues. The CDR3 DNA sequence: TGTGCCAGCAGCGCTCGGACTAGCGGGAACACCGGGGAGCTGTTTTTT. Protein sequence: CASSARTSGNTGELFF.

The CDR3 nucleotides are TGTGCCAGCAGTCAGTCGGGTACCACTGAAGCTTTCTTT. Translating it yields CASSQSGTTEAFF. The rearrangement links TRBV19 to TRBJ1-1, with unresolved D. CDR3 size: 13 residues. The germline V and J ends were trimmed by 9 bases and 4 bases, with 15 bases remaining between them. Germline V gene sequence: CDR1 LNHDA, CDR2 SQIVND (reference sequence). The whole variable domain, filled in from reference TRBV19 and TRBJ1-1, reads DGGITQSPKYLFRKEGQNVTLSCEQNLNHDAMYWYRQDPGQGLRLIYYSQIVNDFQKGDIAEGYSVSREKKESFPLTVTSAQKNPTAFYLCASSQSGTTEAFFGQGTRLTVV.

The chain has TRBV4-1 and TRBJ1-1; 7 bases align to TRBD1. V shed 5 bases and J 4 bases; nucleotides not matched to a gene: 4. Germline V gene lookup returns CDR1 MGHRA and CDR2 YSYEKL. This CDR3 comprises 13 residues. CDR3 amino acids: CASSTRQGTEAFF. CDR3 nucleotide sequence: TGCGCCAGCAGCACCCGACAGGGCACTGAAGCTTTCTTT.

This rearrangement joins TRBV18 to TRBJ2-2; 8 bases are a match to TRBD1. Germline CDR1 KGHSH, CDR2 LQKENI. This CDR3 has 15 residues. Trimming at V came to 6 bases and at J to 2 bases, leaving 5 bases not matched to a gene. The CDR3 DNA sequence: TGTGCCAGCTCCCGAGGACAGGGAAACACCGGGGAGCTGTTTTTT. Translating it yields CASSRGQGNTGELFF.

This sequence joins TRBV19 and TRBJ1-1; possibly TRBD1 for D (5 bases). V lost 3 bases to trimming and J lost 6 bases, with 8 bases between them. This CDR3 region has 12 residues. Per germline, CDR1 LNHDA and CDR2 SQIVND (reference sequence). The CDR3, as DNA: TGTGCCAGTAGTATCGGCAGGGCTGAAGCTTTCTTT. It specifies CASSIGRAEAFF.

The genes are TRBV11-2 and TRBJ2-3; D is unclear. The CDR3 extends over 15 amino acids. The V end lost 1 base, the J end lost 1 base, and 9 bases lay between the germline ends. Germline CDR1 SGHAT, CDR2 FQNNGV. Here the CDR3 reads CASSLAARGTDTQYF. The CDR3, as DNA: TGTGCCAGCAGCTTAGCCGCGCGTGGCACAGATACGCAGTATTTT.

The rearrangement uses TRBV28 and TRBJ1-2; 8 nucleotides align to TRBD1. The J segment lost 5 bases and the V segment lost 4 bases, leaving 6 bases of the junction unmatched. The CDR3 covers 14 residues. Per germline, CDR1 MDHEN and CDR2 SYDVKM. CDR3 coding DNA: TGTGCCAGCAGTTATGCAGGGGGCGGTTATGGCTACACCTTC. Translated: CASSYAGGGYGYTF.

The chain employs TRBV2 and TRBJ1-4; 7 nucleotides line up with TRBD1. CDR3 length: 14 amino acids. Germline assignment: CDR1 SNHLY and CDR2 FYNNEI. The junction had 8 bases not matched to a gene; V was cut back by 6 bases and J by 7 bases. The CDR3 loop reads CASRGPGGGEKLFF. The CDR3 DNA reads as TGTGCCAGCAGGGGGCCAGGGGGTGGTGAAAAACTGTTTTTT.

The CDR3 region is CASSYSLYSEAFF. CDR3 bases: TGTGCCAGCAGTTACTCGTTGTACTCTGAAGCTTTCTTT. V and J are TRBV6-6 and TRBJ1-1, with unresolved D. The CDR3 sequence is 13 residues long. Germline V gene data show CDR1 as MNHNY and CDR2 as SVGAGI (reference sequence). V was shortened by 0 bases and J by 6 bases, with 8 bases between the two germline ends.